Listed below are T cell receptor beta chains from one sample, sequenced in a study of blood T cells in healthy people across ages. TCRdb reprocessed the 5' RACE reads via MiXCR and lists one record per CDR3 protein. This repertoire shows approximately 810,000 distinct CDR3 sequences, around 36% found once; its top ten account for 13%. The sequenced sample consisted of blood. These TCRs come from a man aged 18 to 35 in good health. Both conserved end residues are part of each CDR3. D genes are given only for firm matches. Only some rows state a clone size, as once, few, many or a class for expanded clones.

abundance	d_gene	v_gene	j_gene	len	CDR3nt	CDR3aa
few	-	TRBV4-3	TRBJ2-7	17	TGCGCCAGCAGCCAAGATCTTTTGGGGGCCCTTCGGAATGAGCAGTACTTC	CASSQDLLGALRNEQYF
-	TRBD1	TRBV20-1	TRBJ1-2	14	TGCAGTGCTAGTTTTACAGGGGGCGGGTACGGCTACACCTTC	CSASFTGGGYGYTF
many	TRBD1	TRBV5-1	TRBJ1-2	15	TGCGCCAGCAGCCAAAACCAAGACAGGGGCTATGGCTACACCTTC	CASSQNQDRGYGYTF
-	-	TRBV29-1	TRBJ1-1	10	TGCAGCGTTGGCTTCACTGAAGCTTTCTTT	CSVGFTEAFF
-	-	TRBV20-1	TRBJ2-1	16	TGCAGTGCCCGGAAGGGCGGGCAGGAAATCTACAATGAGCAGTTCTTC	CSARKGGQEIYNEQFF
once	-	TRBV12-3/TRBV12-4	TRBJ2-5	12	TGTGCCAGCACCTCGGGCAAAGAGACCCAGTACTTC	CASTSGKETQYF
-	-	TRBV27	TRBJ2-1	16	TGTGCCAGCAGCAGAACCGAACCGAGGGGCGGGAATGAGCAGTTCTTC	CASSRTEPRGGNEQFF
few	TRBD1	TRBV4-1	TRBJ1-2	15	TGCGCCAGCAGCCACCCCCGACAGGGTCACTATGGCTACACCTTC	CASSHPRQGHYGYTF
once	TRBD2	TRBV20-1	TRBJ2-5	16	TGCAGTGCTAGCCAGACTAGCGGGGGGATGGGGGAGACCCAGTACTTC	CSASQTSGGMGETQYF
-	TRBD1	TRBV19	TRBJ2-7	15	TGTGCCAGTAGTATTACGGACAGGAGCTCCTACGAGCAGTACTTC	CASSITDRSSYEQYF
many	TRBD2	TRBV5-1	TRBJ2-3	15	TGCGCCAGCAGCCCCGGGACTATAAAAACAGATACGCAGTATTTT	CASSPGTIKTDTQYF
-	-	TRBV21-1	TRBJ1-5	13	TGTGCCAGCTACTCAGGGACGGTGCGGCCCCAGCATTTT	CASYSGTVRPQHF
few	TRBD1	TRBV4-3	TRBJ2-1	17	TGCGCCAGCAGCCAAGTTTTCGGACAGGGGGCTAAGAATGAGCAGTTCTTC	CASSQVFGQGAKNEQFF
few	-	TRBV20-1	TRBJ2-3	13	TGCAGTGCCACATATAAGAGCACAGATACGCAGTATTTT	CSATYKSTDTQYF
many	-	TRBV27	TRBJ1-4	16	TGTGCCAGCAGTGTCGCGGGGGCAGGCCGTAATGAAAAACTGTTTTTT	CASSVAGAGRNEKLFF
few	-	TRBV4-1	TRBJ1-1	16	TGCGCCAGCAGCCAAGGGAGGGTCGCCATGAACACTGAAGCTTTCTTT	CASSQGRVAMNTEAFF
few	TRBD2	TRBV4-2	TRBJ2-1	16	TGTGCCAGCAGCCTTGCCAGCGGGGGGGAATACAATGAGCAGTTCTTC	CASSLASGGEYNEQFF
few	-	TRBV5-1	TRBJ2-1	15	TGTGCCAGCAGCGTGACTAACTTGGGGGCCAATGAGCAGTTCTTC	CASSVTNLGANEQFF
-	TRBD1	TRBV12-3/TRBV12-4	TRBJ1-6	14	TGTGCCTCTCGGGAGGCAGGGGGCTATTCACCCCTCCACTTT	CASREAGGYSPLHF
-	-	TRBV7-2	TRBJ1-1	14	TGTGCCAGCAGCCCTAGTCGGAGTTCGGCTGAAGCTTTCTTT	CASSPSRSSAEAFF
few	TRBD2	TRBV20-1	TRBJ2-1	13	TGCAGTGCTAGCGGGGGGGCCGATGGTGAGCAGTTCTTC	CSASGGADGEQFF
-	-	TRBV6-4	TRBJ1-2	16	TGTGCCAGCAGTGACTGGGGTGGGTCCACCTCGGATGGCTACACCTTC	CASSDWGGSTSDGYTF
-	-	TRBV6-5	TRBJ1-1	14	TGTGCCAGCAGTCCCCCATACCCGAACACTGAAGCTTTCTTT	CASSPPYPNTEAFF
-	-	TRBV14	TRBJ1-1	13	TGTGCCACCATCCGGGGGCCGAACACTGAAGCTTTCTTT	CATIRGPNTEAFF
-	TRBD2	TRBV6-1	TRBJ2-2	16	TGTGCCAGCAGTGTACTAGCGGGGATGAACACCGGGGAGCTGTTTTTT	CASSVLAGMNTGELFF
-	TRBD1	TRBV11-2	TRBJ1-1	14	TGTGCCAGCAGCGTAACGACAGGGGACACTGAAGCTTTCTTT	CASSVTTGDTEAFF
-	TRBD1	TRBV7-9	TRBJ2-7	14	TGTGCCAGCAGCTTAGTACAGGGGGTAAACGAGCAGTACTTC	CASSLVQGVNEQYF
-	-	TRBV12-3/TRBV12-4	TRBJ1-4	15	TGTGCCAGCAGTCCCCGGACTCTCGCTAATGAAAAACTGTTTTTT	CASSPRTLANEKLFF
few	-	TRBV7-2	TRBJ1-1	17	TGTGCCAGCAGCTTAGGAGGGGACATAACCAGGAGGACGTTGACTTTCTTT	CASSLGGDITRRTLTFF
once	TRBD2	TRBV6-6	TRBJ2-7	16	TGTGCCAGCAGTTACGGATATAGCGGGAGTTCCTACGAGCAGTACTTC	CASSYGYSGSSYEQYF
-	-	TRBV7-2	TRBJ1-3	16	TGTGCCAGCAGCTTAGCTGTGGCGGCAGCGGGAAACACCATATATTTT	CASSLAVAAAGNTIYF
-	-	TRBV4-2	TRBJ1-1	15	TGTGCCAGCAGCCAAGCGCGGGGATTTGACACTGAAGCTTTCTTT	CASSQARGFDTEAFF
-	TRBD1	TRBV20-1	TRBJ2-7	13	TGCAGTGCTAGGGGACAGGGGAGCAATCAGCAGTACTTC	CSARGQGSNQQYF
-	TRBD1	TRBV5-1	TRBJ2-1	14	TGCGCCAGCAGCTTAGGGACAGGGGATGATGAGCAGTTCTTC	CASSLGTGDDEQFF
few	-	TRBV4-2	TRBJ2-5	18	TGTGCCAGCAGCCAAGATCCGGCCAGCCGGGGAATCCAAGAGACCCAGTACTTC	CASSQDPASRGIQETQYF
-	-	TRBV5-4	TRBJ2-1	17	TGTGCCAGCAGCCGCGAAGGGCGACCCGTCCGGGGCGATGAGCAGTTCTTC	CASSREGRPVRGDEQFF
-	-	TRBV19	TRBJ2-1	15	TGTGCCAGTACTCCGGACAGTAAAAGCTACAATGAGCAGTTCTTC	CASTPDSKSYNEQFF
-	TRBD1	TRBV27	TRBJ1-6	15	TGTGCCAGCAGTTCCAGGGGGCTTCACAATTCACCCCTCCACTTT	CASSSRGLHNSPLHF
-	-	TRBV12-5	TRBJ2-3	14	TGTGCTAGTGGACTCCGCCTAATCGGAGAGACGCAGTATTTT	CASGLRLIGETQYF
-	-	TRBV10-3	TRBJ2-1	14	TGTGCCATGAACGGGGTGCTTAACTACAATGAGCAGTTCTTC	CAMNGVLNYNEQFF
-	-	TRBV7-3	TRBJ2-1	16	TGTGCCAGCAGCCCGGGGGCTGGAGCATTATACACTGAGCAGTTCTTC	CASSPGAGALYTEQFF
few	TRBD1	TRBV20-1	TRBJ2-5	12	TGCAGTGCACAGGGGGCTGTGGAGACCCAGTACTTC	CSAQGAVETQYF
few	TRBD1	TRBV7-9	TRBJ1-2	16	TGTGCCAGCAGCCATCAGGACAGGGATAGATCGGGCGGCTACACCTTC	CASSHQDRDRSGGYTF